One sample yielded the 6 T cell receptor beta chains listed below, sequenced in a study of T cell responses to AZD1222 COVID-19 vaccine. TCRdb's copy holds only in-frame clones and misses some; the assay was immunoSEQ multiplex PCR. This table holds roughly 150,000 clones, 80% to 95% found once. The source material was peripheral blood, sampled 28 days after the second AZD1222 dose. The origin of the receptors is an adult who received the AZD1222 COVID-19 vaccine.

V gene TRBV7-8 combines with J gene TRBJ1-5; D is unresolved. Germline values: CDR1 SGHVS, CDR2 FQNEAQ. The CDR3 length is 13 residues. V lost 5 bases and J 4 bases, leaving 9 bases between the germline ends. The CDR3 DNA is TGTGCCAGCAGCCCGTCGGGGAATCAGCCCCAGCATTTT. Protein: CASSPSGNQPQHF.

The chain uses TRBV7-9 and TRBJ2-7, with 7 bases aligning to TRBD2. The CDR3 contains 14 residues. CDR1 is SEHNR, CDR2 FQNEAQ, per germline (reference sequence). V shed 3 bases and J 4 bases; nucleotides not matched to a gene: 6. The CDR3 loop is CASSLMSGTYEQYF. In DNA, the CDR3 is TGTGCCAGCAGCTTGATGAGCGGGACTTACGAGCAGTACTTC.

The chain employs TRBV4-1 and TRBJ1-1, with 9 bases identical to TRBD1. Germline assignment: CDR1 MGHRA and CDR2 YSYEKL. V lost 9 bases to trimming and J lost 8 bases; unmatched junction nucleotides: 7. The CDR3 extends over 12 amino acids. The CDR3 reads CASLGQGGEAFF. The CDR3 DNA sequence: TGCGCCAGTCTGGGACAGGGAGGCGAAGCTTTCTTT.

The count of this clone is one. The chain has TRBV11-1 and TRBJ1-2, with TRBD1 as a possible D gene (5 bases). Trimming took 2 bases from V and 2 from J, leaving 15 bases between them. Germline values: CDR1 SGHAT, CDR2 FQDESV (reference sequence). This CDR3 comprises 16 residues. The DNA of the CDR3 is TGTGCCAGCAGCTTAACGGTGCAGGGTGGCAACTATGGCTACACCTTC. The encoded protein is CASSLTVQGGNYGYTF.

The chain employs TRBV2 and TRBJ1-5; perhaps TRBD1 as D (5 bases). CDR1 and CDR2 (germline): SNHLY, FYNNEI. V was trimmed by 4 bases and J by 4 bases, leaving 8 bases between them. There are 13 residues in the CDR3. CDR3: CASSVGGNQPQHF. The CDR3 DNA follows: TGTGCCAGCAGTGTTGGGGGAAATCAGCCCCAGCATTTT.

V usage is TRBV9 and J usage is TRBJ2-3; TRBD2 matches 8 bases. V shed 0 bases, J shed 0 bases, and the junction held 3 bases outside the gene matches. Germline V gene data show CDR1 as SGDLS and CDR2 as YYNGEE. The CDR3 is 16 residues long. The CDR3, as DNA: TGTGCCAGCAGCGTAGGGCGGGGGGATAGCACAGATACGCAGTATTTT. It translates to CASSVGRGDSTDTQYF.